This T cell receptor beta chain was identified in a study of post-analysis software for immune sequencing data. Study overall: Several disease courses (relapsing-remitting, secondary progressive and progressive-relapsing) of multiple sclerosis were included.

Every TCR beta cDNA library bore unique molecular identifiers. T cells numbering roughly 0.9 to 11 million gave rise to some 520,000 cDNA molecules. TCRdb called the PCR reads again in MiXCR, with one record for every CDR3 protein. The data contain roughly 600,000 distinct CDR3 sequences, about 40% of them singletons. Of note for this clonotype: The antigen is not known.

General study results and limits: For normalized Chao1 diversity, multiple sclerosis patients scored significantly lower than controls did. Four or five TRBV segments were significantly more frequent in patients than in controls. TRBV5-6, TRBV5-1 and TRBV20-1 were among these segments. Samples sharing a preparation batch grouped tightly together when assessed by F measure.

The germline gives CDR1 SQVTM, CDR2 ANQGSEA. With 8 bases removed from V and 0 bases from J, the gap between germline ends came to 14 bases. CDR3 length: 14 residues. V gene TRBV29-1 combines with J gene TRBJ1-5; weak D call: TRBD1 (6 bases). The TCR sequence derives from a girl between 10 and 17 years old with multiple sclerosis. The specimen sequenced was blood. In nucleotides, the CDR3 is TGCAGCTTTCGGGAAGGGGGTAGCAATCAGCCCCAGCATTTT. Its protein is CSFREGGSNQPQHF.